A selection of T cell receptor beta chains follows, all from one sample in a study of blood T cell repertoires in COVID-19. Assay used: immunoSEQ multiplex PCR; TCRdb lists only in-frame clones, some missing. Found here are about 310,000 clones, nearly 90% of them singletons; the top ten hold 3.5% to 4.5%. The sample was PBMCs or T cells enriched from blood (not recorded which). The receptors come from a woman between 18 and 29 years old with acute COVID-19. The CDR3 runs from the conserved cysteine through the conserved F or W. Fields, in order: D gene, clone size, V gene, J gene, CDR3 length, CDR3 protein, CDR3 DNA. The D gene is left open where the match is weak. Only some rows state a clone size, as once, few, many or a class for expanded clones.

TRBD2	.	TRBV10-3	TRBJ2-7	15	CAISSPAGDPYEQYF	TGTGCCATCAGTTCGCCAGCGGGGGACCCTTACGAGCAGTACTTC
TRBD1	.	TRBV7-9	TRBJ1-4	15	CASSPSGTANEKLFF	TGTGCCAGCAGCCCATCCGGGACAGCTAATGAAAAACTGTTTTTT
TRBD1	.	TRBV29-1	TRBJ1-1	14	CSVAVQGGNTEAFF	TGCAGCGTTGCAGTTCAGGGGGGCAACACTGAAGCTTTCTTT
.	.	TRBV3-1/TRBV3-2	TRBJ2-1	12	CASSQGLAEQFF	TGTGCCAGCAGCCAAGGACTGGCGGAGCAGTTCTTC
.	.	TRBV18	TRBJ1-1	14	CASSPNGRVTEAFF	TGTGCCAGCTCACCGAACGGCAGGGTGACTGAAGCTTTCTTT
TRBD2	few	TRBV19	TRBJ2-3	13	CASSIGLADTQYF	TGTGCCAGTAGTATTGGACTAGCGGATACGCAGTATTTT
TRBD2	.	TRBV5-4	TRBJ2-1	16	CASSLGGLAGEVEQFF	TGTGCCAGCAGCTTGGGGGGACTAGCGGGAGAGGTTGAGCAGTTCTTC
.	.	TRBV5-1	TRBJ2-1	13	CASSGLNEHEQFF	TGCGCCAGCAGCGGACTGAACGAGCATGAGCAGTTCTTC
.	.	TRBV2	TRBJ1-1	13	CASSAAVGTEAFF	TGTGCCAGCAGTGCGGCGGTAGGTACTGAAGCTTTCTTT
TRBD2	.	TRBV7-2	TRBJ2-3	16	CASSSVGRLSGDTQYF	TGTGCCAGCAGCTCGGTCGGGAGGCTCTCCGGAGATACGCAGTATTTT
TRBD1	.	TRBV11-3	TRBJ2-7	14	CASSSGQVAYEQYF	TGTGCCAGCAGCTCGGGACAGGTCGCCTACGAGCAGTACTTC
.	.	TRBV25-1	TRBJ1-1	13	CASKRQETTEAFF	TGTGCCAGCAAAAGACAGGAGACGACTGAAGCTTTCTTT
.	.	TRBV29-1	TRBJ1-4	14	CSVHSGQGSEKLFF	TGCAGCGTCCACTCGGGTCAAGGCAGCGAAAAACTGTTTTTT
TRBD2	.	TRBV5-1	TRBJ2-1	18	CASSPGLAGGGIYNEQFF	TGCGCCAGCAGCCCAGGACTAGCGGGAGGTGGGATTTACAATGAGCAGTTCTTC